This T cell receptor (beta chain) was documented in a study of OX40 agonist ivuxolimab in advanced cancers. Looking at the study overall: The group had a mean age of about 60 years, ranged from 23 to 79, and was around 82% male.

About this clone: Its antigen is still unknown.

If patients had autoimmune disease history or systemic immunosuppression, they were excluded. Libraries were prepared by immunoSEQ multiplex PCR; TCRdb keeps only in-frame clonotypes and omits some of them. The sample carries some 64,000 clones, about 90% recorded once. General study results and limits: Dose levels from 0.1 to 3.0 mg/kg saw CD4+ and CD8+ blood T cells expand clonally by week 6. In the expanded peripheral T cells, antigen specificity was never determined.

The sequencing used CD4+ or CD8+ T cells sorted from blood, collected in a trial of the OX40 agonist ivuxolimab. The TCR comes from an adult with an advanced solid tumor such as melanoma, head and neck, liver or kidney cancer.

The CDR3 region is CASSFSGNTDTQYF. In DNA, the CDR3 is TGTGCCAGCAGTTTCTCGGGGAACACAGATACGCAGTATTTT. This chain joins TRBV27 and TRBJ2-3; maybe TRBD2 (5 bases). In germline, CDR1 is MNHEY, CDR2 SMNVEV (reference sequence). V lost 3 bases, J lost 2 bases, and 9 bases lay in between. The CDR3 runs to 14 residues.